The present entry profiles one T cell receptor beta chain with its context. No antigen is known for it. The CDR3 runs to 15 residues. Looked up from germline, CDR1 is LNHDA and CDR2 is SQIVND (reference sequence). Deletions cut 2 bases from V and 0 bases from J, with 10 bases between. These data belong to a study of cytomegalovirus exposure and HLA in healthy donors. Across the study: Across 350 to 400 genotyped donors, 65% to 90% landed in the Caucasian-associated ancestry cluster.

Whole-study findings and limits: 87-base-pair reads could not separate some V segments, including TRBV6-2 and TRBV6-3. A later analysis reportedly found that, within productive TCRs, an Asian-associated ancestry cluster had fewer N-insertions than the mean observed across the roughly 690 donors.

The primer mix had 60 Vbeta and 13 Jbeta primers. TCRdb keeps only in-frame clones here, not all; method: immunoSEQ multiplex PCR. In the table there are roughly 150,000 clones, 80% to 90% of which are singletons. The sequencing sample was made of PBMCs. The chain has TRBV19 and TRBJ1-2; possibly TRBD1 for D (5 bases). This sequence originates from a woman under 30 in good health and CMV-seronegative. The CDR3 here is CASSIRGTTNYGYTF. The CDR3 DNA is TGTGCCAGTAGTATAAGGGGAACCACTAACTATGGCTACACCTTC. The whole variable domain, remainder taken from reference TRBV19 and TRBJ1-2, is DGGITQSPKYLFRKEGQNVTLSCEQNLNHDAMYWYRQDPGQGLRLIYYSQIVNDFQKGDIAEGYSVSREKKESFPLTVTSAQKNPTAFYLCASSIRGTTNYGYTFGSGTRLTVV.